This TCR beta chain was found in a study of T cells in localized non-small cell lung cancer. This table comes from immunoSEQ multiplex PCR, and its TCRdb copy is limited to in-frame clones, with some not included. Altogether roughly 40,000 clones are present, under 90% being singletons, with the ten largest covering around 7.8%. V gave up 3 bases and J gave up 4 bases; unmatched junction bases: 8. This CDR3 spans 16 amino acids. The germline CDR1 and CDR2 sequences are SGDLS and YYNGEE. This clonotype originated in a male donor at least 60 years old with stage II lung adenocarcinoma. The chain carries TRBV9 and TRBJ2-3; 10 nucleotides line up with TRBD2. The sample in question was peripheral blood mononuclear cells, obtained before any cancer treatment. The CDR3 reads CASSAASGSGSDTQYF. The CDR3 DNA reads TGTGCCAGCAGCGCTGCTAGCGGGAGTGGGTCAGATACGCAGTATTTT.